Described below is a single T cell receptor beta chain sequence and its context. These data belong to a study of blood T cell repertoires in COVID-19. The overall study: The United States, Italy and Spain supplied acute and convalescent COVID-19 samples. Sources were T cells, B-cell-depleted T cells, or PBMCs; the material itself was cDNA or gDNA.

Recruited during active infection, patients (from Seattle) were subsequently followed longitudinally. In the original processing: Quantification of nucleated cells was approximated via reference gene primer amplification. This table comes from immunoSEQ multiplex PCR, and its TCRdb copy is limited to in-frame clones, with some not included. From that table come the V and J calls and clone size; the DNA was used to work out D and trimming. The table has about 310,000 clones, 90% seen once; the top ten hold about 1%. What was sequenced was peripheral blood. This TCR came from a woman aged 35 to 49 with COVID-19, enrolled during active disease.

The CDR3 region has the DNA TGTGCCAGCAGCTCGACAACGTCCTCCCTTCCCGGGGAGCTGTTTTTT. Its protein is CASSSTTSSLPGELFF. The chain joins TRBV5-4 to TRBJ2-2; D ambiguous. V shed 3 bases and J shed 6 bases, with 18 bases lying between them. The CDR3 runs to 16 residues. Germline assignment: CDR1 SGHNT and CDR2 YYREEE (reference sequence).